The rows below give T cell receptor beta chains drawn from one sample of a study of cytomegalovirus exposure and HLA in healthy donors. Sequenced by immunoSEQ multiplex PCR; TCRdb stores in-frame clones only, minus some. This table holds roughly 120,000 clones, 82% found once. Source material: PBMCs. The receptors derive from a woman younger than 35 in good health and CMV-seronegative. The CDR3 runs from the conserved cysteine through the conserved F or W. Fields, in order: clone size, D gene, J gene, V gene, CDR3 protein, CDR3 DNA. D genes are given only for firm matches. Where a row states a size, it is once, few, many or the class of an expanded clone; other rows omit it.

once | TRBD1 | TRBJ1-2 | TRBV7-9 | CASSPRGDGYTF | TGTGCCAGCAGCCCCAGGGGGGATGGCTACACCTTC
- | TRBD1 | TRBJ1-1 | TRBV7-9 | CASSLGDGDRGRAEAFF | TGTGCCAGCAGCTTAGGGGACGGGGACAGGGGGAGGGCTGAAGCTTTCTTT
- | - | TRBJ2-1 | TRBV4-2 | CASSQDLPDYYNEQFF | TGTGCCAGCAGCCAAGATCTACCCGACTATTACAATGAGCAGTTCTTC
- | TRBD1 | TRBJ1-3 | TRBV4-3 | CASSQDGGTGALGNTIYF | TGCGCCAGCAGCCAAGACGGGGGGACAGGAGCCCTCGGAAACACCATATATTTT
- | - | TRBJ2-3 | TRBV9 | CASSPRWPSTDTQYF | TGTGCCAGCAGTCCCCGCTGGCCCAGCACAGATACGCAGTATTTT
- | - | TRBJ2-7 | TRBV28 | CASYTVAGSYEQYF | TGTGCCAGCTACACTGTAGCTGGCTCCTACGAGCAGTACTTC
- | - | TRBJ1-6 | TRBV6-5 | CASSYTSYPANSPLHF | TGTGCCAGCAGTTACACATCTTACCCCGCTAATTCACCCCTCCACTTT
- | TRBD1 | TRBJ1-1 | TRBV9 | CASSVVGSPGGTEAFF | TGTGCCAGCAGCGTAGTCGGGAGCCCAGGGGGCACTGAAGCTTTCTTT
- | - | TRBJ2-3 | TRBV7-8 | CASSFRWQGSTDTQYF | TGTGCCAGCAGCTTTAGGTGGCAGGGGAGCACAGATACGCAGTATTTT
- | - | TRBJ2-5 | TRBV15 | CATSRDPSKETQYF | TGTGCCACCAGCAGAGATCCTAGCAAAGAGACCCAGTACTTC
- | TRBD1 | TRBJ1-1 | TRBV6-5 | CASSYPGQGRTEAFF | TGTGCCAGCAGTTACCCGGGACAGGGTCGAACTGAAGCTTTCTTT
- | TRBD1 | TRBJ2-5 | TRBV27 | CASSEPGQFETQYF | TGTGCCAGCAGTGAACCGGGACAGTTCGAGACCCAGTACTTC
few | - | TRBJ1-3 | TRBV6-5 | CASSHPGAGNTIYF | TGTGCCAGCAGTCACCCAGGGGCTGGAAACACCATATATTTT
- | TRBD2 | TRBJ2-7 | TRBV11-2 | CASTDYSGSLEQYF | TGTGCCAGCACCGATTACAGCGGGAGTCTCGAGCAGTACTTC
- | - | TRBJ1-1 | TRBV7-9 | CASSTRGFGNTEAFF | TGTGCCAGCAGCACCAGGGGATTTGGGAACACTGAAGCTTTCTTT
- | - | TRBJ2-1 | TRBV2 | CASSAWQGYNEQFF | TGTGCCAGCAGTGCCTGGCAGGGATACAATGAGCAGTTCTTC
once | TRBD2 | TRBJ2-3 | TRBV2 | CASGGLAGNTDTQYF | TGTGCCAGCGGGGGACTAGCGGGGAACACAGATACGCAGTATTTT
few | - | TRBJ1-2 | TRBV7-9 | CASSLRTGTSSNYGYTF | TGTGCCAGCAGCTTAAGAACCGGGACATCATCTAACTATGGCTACACCTTC
- | - | TRBJ2-6 | TRBV19 | CASSGGRDSGANVLTF | TGTGCCAGTAGTGGGGGCCGAGATTCTGGGGCCAACGTCCTGACTTTC
- | - | TRBJ2-4 | TRBV11-2 | CASSSPGSSRNIQYF | TGTGCCAGCAGCTCCCCCGGGTCATCCAGAAACATTCAGTACTTC
few | - | TRBJ1-1 | TRBV7-2 | CASSTGGNTEAFF | TGTGCCAGCAGCACGGGGGGGAACACTGAAGCTTTCTTT
- | TRBD2 | TRBJ2-7 | TRBV7-2 | CASSLEGTSGTYEQYF | TGTGCCAGCAGCTTAGAAGGAACTAGCGGAACTTACGAGCAGTACTTC
- | TRBD1 | TRBJ1-6 | TRBV7-9 | CASSTGQGLNSPLHF | TGTGCCAGCAGCACTGGACAGGGTCTGAATTCACCCCTCCACTTT
- | TRBD1 | TRBJ2-1 | TRBV25-1 | CASSGRDRVYHEQFF | TGTGCCAGCAGTGGCCGGGACAGGGTCTACCATGAGCAGTTCTTC
- | - | TRBJ1-2 | TRBV20-1 | CSANRDNTF | TGCAGTGCGAACAGGGATAACACCTTC
once | - | TRBJ1-5 | TRBV15 | CATSRAGTAGQPQHF | TGTGCCACCAGCAGAGCTGGAACGGCCGGGCAGCCCCAGCATTTT
- | TRBD1 | TRBJ1-1 | TRBV11-2 | CASSFRPGQMNTEAFF | TGTGCCAGCAGCTTCAGACCGGGACAGATGAACACTGAAGCTTTCTTT
- | - | TRBJ1-5 | TRBV18 | CASSPRDKDSNQPQHF | TGTGCCAGCTCACCTCGGGACAAGGATAGCAATCAGCCCCAGCATTTT
- | - | TRBJ1-5 | TRBV6-1 | CASSTTGHNQPQHF | TGTGCCAGCAGCACAACAGGGCACAATCAGCCCCAGCATTTT
- | - | TRBJ2-1 | TRBV6-6 | CASSNLGSRGQFF | TGTGCCAGCAGTAACCTCGGCAGCCGGGGGCAGTTCTTC
- | TRBD1 | TRBJ1-2 | TRBV15 | CATSRGFRSRTGDYGYTF | TGTGCCACCAGCAGAGGATTTAGGAGTCGGACAGGGGACTATGGCTACACCTTC
- | TRBD1 | TRBJ1-5 | TRBV6-1 | CASSEAVTGGGKSNQPQHF | TGTGCCAGCAGTGAAGCGGTGACAGGGGGCGGAAAGAGCAATCAGCCCCAGCATTTT
- | - | TRBJ2-3 | TRBV5-6 | CASSSRPQSTDTQYF | TGTGCCAGCAGCTCGCGGCCCCAAAGCACAGATACGCAGTATTTT